The 17 T cell receptor beta chains presented below share a single source sample, sequenced in a study of blood T cells in healthy people across ages. Together with a sample-barcoded 5' primer, a J-beta primer mix was included in a second PCR lasting roughly 7 to 11 cycles. TCRdb re-called the 5' RACE reads through MiXCR, storing one row per CDR3 protein. Among under 1 million distinct CDR3 sequences listed, approximately 48% were seen once. Sequencing input: blood. The receptors were gathered from a man aged 55 to 70 in good health.

This clonotype came up a few times. The chain uses TRBV7-2 and TRBJ2-1, with 10 bases that match TRBD2. CDR3 length: 16 residues. The germline CDR1 and CDR2 sequences are SGHTA and FQGNSA. With V trimmed by 5 bases and J by 2 bases, 6 bases remained unmatched. CDR3 DNA sequence: TGTGCCAGCAGCCCCCGACTAGCGGGCCCCTACAATGAGCAGTTCTTC. Amino acids: CASSPRLAGPYNEQFF.

The V gene is TRBV5-1, the J gene TRBJ2-1; 7 bases agree with TRBD2. Looked up from germline, CDR1 is SGHRS and CDR2 is YFSETQ. The CDR3 consists of 14 residues. With V trimmed by 7 bases and J by 5 bases, 9 bases remained unmatched. CDR3 residues: CASRPRDYNNEQFF. The CDR3 DNA sequence: TGCGCCAGCCGCCCCCGGGACTACAACAATGAGCAGTTCTTC.

This clonotype was seen only a few times. This rearrangement joins TRBV27 to TRBJ2-6; tentative D call: TRBD1 (5 bases). CDR3 length: 17 amino acids. V lost 3 bases to trimming and J lost 0 bases, with 12 bases between them. Germline loops: CDR1 MNHEY, CDR2 SMNVEV (reference sequence). The CDR3, as DNA: TGTGCCAGCAGTTTGGGTGGCAGGGCCTCTGGGGCCAACGTCCTGACTTTC. Translated: CASSLGGRASGANVLTF. The full variable domain, with the rest looked up from reference TRBV27 and TRBJ2-6, is EAQVTQNPRYLITVTGKKLTVTCSQNMNHEYMSWYRQDPGLGLRQIYYSMNVEVTDKGDVPEGYKVSRKEKRNFPLILESPSPNQTSLYFCASSLGGRASGANVLTFGAGSRLTVL.

The genes are TRBV7-2 and TRBJ1-4; TRBD1 agrees at 8 bases. Germline values: CDR1 SGHTA, CDR2 FQGNSA. CDR3 size: 15 residues. J was trimmed by 6 bases and V by 1 base; bases with no gene match: 4. CDR3 nucleotides: TGTGCCAGCAGCTTAGGGGGACAGGTCTATGAAAAACTGTTTTTT. It specifies CASSLGGQVYEKLFF.

The V gene is TRBV7-3, the J gene TRBJ1-4; D is possibly TRBD1 (5 bases). Germline loops: CDR1 SGHTA, CDR2 FQGTGA. V lost 2 bases, J lost 5 bases, and 15 bases lay in between. The CDR3 is 16 residues long. The CDR3 nucleotides read TGTGCCAGCAGCTTACTCCCGGGACGGAAGAATGAAAAACTGTTTTTT. The encoded protein is CASSLLPGRKNEKLFF.

The rearrangement links TRBV6-5 to TRBJ2-5, with 11 bases fitting TRBD2. CDR1 is MNHEY, CDR2 SVGAGI, per germline. This CDR3 comprises 13 residues. Trimming cost V 8 bases and J 6 bases; bases outside gene matches: 5. CDR3 sequence: CASHSGGAKTQYF. The DNA for the CDR3 is TGTGCCAGCCATAGCGGGGGGGCGAAGACCCAGTACTTC.

The chain combines TRBV11-2 with TRBJ2-3; perhaps D is TRBD1 or TRBD2 (5 bases each). V was trimmed by 2 bases and J by 5 bases, leaving 11 bases between them. From germline, CDR1 is SGHAT and CDR2 FQNNGV. The CDR3 has 14 amino acids. Written as DNA, the CDR3 is TGTGCCAGCAGCTTATATCGAGGGGTAGATACGCAGTATTTT. Amino acid sequence: CASSLYRGVDTQYF.

This chain uses TRBV9 with TRBJ1-5; the D is unclear. Trimming took off 0 bases at V and 3 bases at J, with 7 bases between the two ends. The germline V gene has CDR1 SGDLS and CDR2 YYNGEE. The CDR3 has 14 residues. CDR3 sequence reads: CASSVDGNNQPQHF. CDR3 nucleotide sequence: TGTGCCAGCAGCGTAGACGGAAACAATCAGCCCCAGCATTTT.

The chain uses TRBV29-1 and TRBJ2-1, with TRBD2 matching 10 bases. The CDR3 totals 15 residues. Unmatched junction bases numbered 5, after V lost 2 bases and J lost 4 bases. Per the germline V gene, CDR1 is SQVTM and CDR2 is ANQGSEA. The CDR3 sequence is CSVELSSGGYNEQFF. In DNA form, the CDR3 reads TGCAGCGTTGAATTATCTAGCGGGGGATACAATGAGCAGTTCTTC.

The chain recombines TRBV5-1 with TRBJ2-7; 8 nucleotides match TRBD1. Trimming removed 0 bases from V and 4 bases from J; junction bases left unmatched: 6. CDR3 length: 15 amino acids. The germline V gene has CDR1 SGHRS and CDR2 YFSETQ. The CDR3 DNA reads TGCGCCAGCAGCTTGGCCGGGGGACAGGTGTACGAGCAGTACTTC. It is translated as CASSLAGGQVYEQYF.

This chain links TRBV7-9 with TRBJ2-4, with D possibly matching TRBD1 (5 bases). Germline V gene sequence: CDR1 SEHNR, CDR2 FQNEAQ (reference sequence). V was clipped by 6 bases and J by 15 bases, with 21 bases between them. The CDR3 covers 13 residues. This chain's CDR3 is CASSRQGFYERYF. In DNA, the CDR3 is TGTGCCAGCAGTCGTCAGGGATTCTACGAGCGGTACTTC.

This chain links TRBV10-3 with TRBJ2-7; D not resolved. The V gene's germline CDR1 is ENHRY and CDR2 SYGVKD. The V gene lost 3 bases and the J gene lost 4 bases, with 13 bases spanning the gap. This CDR3 has 14 residues. The CDR3 region has the DNA TGTGCCATCAGTGACGGGCAGACCTCATACGAGCAGTACTTC. Its translation is CAISDGQTSYEQYF.

The V call is TRBV2, the J call TRBJ2-4, with D possibly matching TRBD2 (6 bases). The J call may not be correct, given that the DNA end is closer to TRBJ2-5. This CDR3 is built from 16 residues. Germline lookup yields CDR1 SNHLY and CDR2 FYNNEI. The CDR3 DNA sequence: TGTGCCAGCAGTGAAGCGCTACGCGGGGTCCAAGAGACCCAGTACTTC. This codes for CASSEALRGVQETQYF.

The rearrangement uses TRBV6-6 and TRBJ1-6; D is unclear. V was trimmed by 2 bases and J by 8 bases, leaving 10 bases between them. Germline lookup yields CDR1 MNHNY and CDR2 SVGAGI (reference sequence). The length of the CDR3 is 14 residues. Here the CDR3 reads CASSYGETDSPLHF. DNA of the CDR3: TGTGCCAGCAGTTACGGGGAGACGGATTCACCCCTCCACTTT.

This clonotype came up a few times. One junction end does not reproduce the germline sequence, and a read error may be involved. V is TRBV30 and J is TRBJ1-1, with D tentatively TRBD1 (5 bases). The CDR3 has 12 residues. Germline V gene lookup returns CDR1 GTSNPN and CDR2 SVGIG (reference sequence). The CDR3 protein is CAGSRENTEAFF. The CDR3 DNA is TGTGCCGGGAGCAGGGAGAACACTGAAGCTTTCTTT.

The V gene is TRBV10-3, the J gene TRBJ1-2; 9 bases are shared with TRBD1. J was trimmed by 6 bases and V by 3 bases; bases with no gene match: 8. Germline CDR1 reads ENHRY; CDR2 reads SYGVKD. The CDR3 totals 15 residues. The DNA of the CDR3 is TGTGCCATCAGTGACTCCGGGACAGGGCGGGATGGCTACACCTTC. Translating it yields CAISDSGTGRDGYTF.

The chain couples TRBV5-4 to TRBJ2-3; 8 bases match TRBD1. CDR1 and CDR2 from the germline V gene are SGHNT and YYREEE (reference sequence). The V gene end was trimmed by 1 base and the J gene end by 0 bases; junction bases not matched to a gene: 4. There are 16 residues in the CDR3. CDR3 nucleotide sequence: TGTGCCAGCAGCTTGCCCAGGGGGCATAGCACAGATACGCAGTATTTT. Protein sequence: CASSLPRGHSTDTQYF.